A selection of T cell receptor beta chains follows, all from one sample in a study of blood T cell repertoires in COVID-19. The method was immunoSEQ multiplex PCR; TCRdb's version includes in-frame clones alone and lacks a portion of them. Here the sample spans fewer than 200,000 clones, 75% to 90% being singletons. Material: peripheral blood. These receptors were taken from a man aged 55 to 70 with acute or convalescent COVID-19. Both conserved end residues are part of each CDR3. D genes are given only for firm matches. Clone size is not always given. Where it is, it says once, few, many or a class for expanded clones.

abundance: NA; len: 15; v_gene: TRBV6-4; j_gene: TRBJ2-1; d_gene: TRBD2; CDR3aa: CASSDSLAGGLPQFF; CDR3nt: TGTGCCAGCAGTGACTCTCTAGCGGGGGGATTACCGCAGTTCTTC
abundance: NA; len: 13; v_gene: TRBV9; j_gene: TRBJ2-1; d_gene: NA; CDR3aa: CASSVLSYNEQFF; CDR3nt: TGTGCCAGCAGCGTACTGTCCTACAATGAGCAGTTCTTC
abundance: NA; len: 13; v_gene: TRBV19; j_gene: TRBJ1-6; d_gene: NA; CDR3aa: CATKGLQGSPLHF; CDR3nt: TGTGCCACCAAGGGACTACAGGGTTCACCCCTCCACTTT
abundance: NA; len: 14; v_gene: TRBV19; j_gene: TRBJ2-7; d_gene: TRBD1; CDR3aa: CASRDREITYEQYF; CDR3nt: TGTGCCAGCCGGGACAGAGAAATAACCTACGAGCAGTACTTC
abundance: NA; len: 15; v_gene: TRBV2; j_gene: TRBJ1-5; d_gene: TRBD1; CDR3aa: CASSSGGSGNQPQHF; CDR3nt: TGTGCCAGCAGTTCAGGGGGATCAGGAAATCAGCCCCAGCATTTT
abundance: NA; len: 13; v_gene: TRBV9; j_gene: TRBJ2-7; d_gene: TRBD2; CDR3aa: CASSGDYADEQYF; CDR3nt: TGTGCCAGCAGCGGGGACTATGCTGACGAGCAGTACTTC
abundance: NA; len: 13; v_gene: TRBV10-3; j_gene: TRBJ1-1; d_gene: NA; CDR3aa: CATTEQGGTEAFF; CDR3nt: TGTGCCACTACCGAACAGGGAGGGACTGAAGCTTTCTTT
abundance: once; len: 13; v_gene: TRBV7-3; j_gene: TRBJ2-1; d_gene: TRBD2; CDR3aa: CASSPGLENEQFF; CDR3nt: TGTGCCAGCAGCCCCGGACTAGAGAATGAGCAGTTCTTC
abundance: NA; len: 15; v_gene: TRBV5-6; j_gene: TRBJ1-4; d_gene: TRBD1; CDR3aa: CASSHLQGGYEKLFF; CDR3nt: TGTGCCAGCAGCCACCTACAGGGGGGATACGAAAAACTGTTTTTT
abundance: NA; len: 14; v_gene: TRBV19; j_gene: TRBJ2-7; d_gene: NA; CDR3aa: CASRGGASPYEQYF; CDR3nt: TGTGCCAGTAGGGGGGGAGCAAGCCCCTACGAGCAGTACTTC
abundance: NA; len: 15; v_gene: TRBV6-2/TRBV6-3; j_gene: TRBJ2-7; d_gene: TRBD2; CDR3aa: CASSTRGAGEREQYF; CDR3nt: TGTGCCAGCAGTACCCGGGGAGCGGGGGAACGCGAGCAGTACTTC
abundance: once; len: 14; v_gene: TRBV20-1; j_gene: TRBJ1-2; d_gene: TRBD1; CDR3aa: CSASTQGANYGYTF; CDR3nt: TGCAGTGCTAGTACCCAGGGGGCTAACTATGGCTACACCTTC
abundance: NA; len: 14; v_gene: TRBV4-3; j_gene: TRBJ1-5; d_gene: TRBD1; CDR3aa: CASSQGQGGRPQHF; CDR3nt: TGCGCCAGCAGCCAAGGACAGGGGGGGAGGCCCCAGCATTTT
abundance: few; len: 13; v_gene: TRBV9; j_gene: TRBJ2-3; d_gene: NA; CDR3aa: CASSVELADTQYF; CDR3nt: TGTGCCAGCAGCGTAGAACTTGCAGATACGCAGTATTTT
abundance: NA; len: 15; v_gene: TRBV4-1; j_gene: TRBJ2-7; d_gene: TRBD2; CDR3aa: CASSQEGLAGFEQYF; CDR3nt: TGCGCCAGCAGCCAAGAAGGGCTAGCGGGGTTCGAGCAGTACTTC
abundance: NA; len: 16; v_gene: TRBV28; j_gene: TRBJ2-5; d_gene: TRBD1; CDR3aa: CASSPGGTGDQETQYF; CDR3nt: TGTGCCAGCAGTCCGGGGGGGACAGGGGATCAAGAGACCCAGTACTTC
abundance: NA; len: 15; v_gene: TRBV7-9; j_gene: TRBJ1-1; d_gene: TRBD1; CDR3aa: CASSRRNRGEPEAFF; CDR3nt: TGTGCCAGCAGCCGGAGGAACAGGGGAGAGCCTGAAGCTTTCTTT
abundance: NA; len: 15; v_gene: TRBV9; j_gene: TRBJ1-6; d_gene: NA; CDR3aa: CASSVGDRVSSPLHF; CDR3nt: TGTGCCAGCAGCGTAGGTGATCGGGTCAGTTCACCCCTCCACTTT
abundance: NA; len: 16; v_gene: TRBV10-2; j_gene: TRBJ2-1; d_gene: TRBD1; CDR3aa: CASSDVRDRGQNEQFF; CDR3nt: TGCGCCAGCAGTGATGTTCGGGACAGGGGACAGAATGAGCAGTTCTTC
abundance: few; len: 13; v_gene: TRBV12-3/TRBV12-4; j_gene: TRBJ2-7; d_gene: TRBD1; CDR3aa: CASSPGQGSEQYF; CDR3nt: TGTGCCAGCAGCCCCGGACAGGGGAGCGAGCAGTACTTC
abundance: NA; len: 17; v_gene: TRBV5-6; j_gene: TRBJ1-6; d_gene: TRBD1; CDR3aa: CASSSRGAGGIYSPLHF; CDR3nt: TGTGCCAGCAGCTCCCGGGGTGCAGGGGGCATTTATTCACCCCTCCACTTT
abundance: NA; len: 19; v_gene: TRBV10-2; j_gene: TRBJ2-1; d_gene: TRBD2; CDR3aa: CASSESIPGLAGGPHEQFF; CDR3nt: TGCGCCAGCAGTGAGTCGATCCCGGGACTAGCGGGAGGGCCCCATGAGCAGTTCTTC
abundance: few; len: 10; v_gene: TRBV6-1; j_gene: TRBJ2-7; d_gene: NA; CDR3aa: CASSDWTQYF; CDR3nt: TGTGCCAGCAGTGATTGGACTCAGTACTTC
abundance: NA; len: 15; v_gene: TRBV27; j_gene: TRBJ1-5; d_gene: NA; CDR3aa: CASSDGTDYNQPQHF; CDR3nt: TGTGCCAGCAGTGACGGGACGGACTACAATCAGCCCCAGCATTTT
abundance: NA; len: 15; v_gene: TRBV7-2; j_gene: TRBJ2-3; d_gene: TRBD2; CDR3aa: CASSPVGLAADTQYF; CDR3nt: TGTGCCAGCAGCCCCGTGGGACTAGCTGCAGATACGCAGTATTTT
abundance: NA; len: 14; v_gene: TRBV19; j_gene: TRBJ1-1; d_gene: NA; CDR3aa: CASSVTAGKTEAFF; CDR3nt: TGTGCCAGTAGTGTGACGGCGGGGAAGACTGAAGCTTTCTTT
abundance: NA; len: 15; v_gene: TRBV7-8; j_gene: TRBJ2-3; d_gene: TRBD2; CDR3aa: CASSSHLAGLDTQYF; CDR3nt: TGTGCCAGCAGCTCCCATCTAGCGGGCCTAGATACGCAGTATTTT
abundance: NA; len: 13; v_gene: TRBV19; j_gene: TRBJ1-2; d_gene: NA; CDR3aa: CASTPDSGYGYTF; CDR3nt: TGTGCCAGTACCCCGGACAGCGGTTATGGCTACACCTTC
abundance: NA; len: 14; v_gene: TRBV19; j_gene: TRBJ2-7; d_gene: TRBD1; CDR3aa: CASSMWTGRYEQYF; CDR3nt: TGTGCCAGTAGTATGTGGACAGGGAGATACGAGCAGTACTTC
abundance: NA; len: 19; v_gene: TRBV5-4; j_gene: TRBJ2-2; d_gene: TRBD2; CDR3aa: CASSRGTSGRKTNTGELFF; CDR3nt: TGTGCCAGCAGCCGTGGGACTAGCGGGAGAAAGACGAACACCGGGGAGCTGTTTTTT
abundance: NA; len: 13; v_gene: TRBV25-1; j_gene: TRBJ2-7; d_gene: NA; CDR3aa: CASSEWGAYEQYF; CDR3nt: TGTGCCAGCAGTGAATGGGGGGCCTACGAGCAGTACTTC
abundance: NA; len: 14; v_gene: TRBV19; j_gene: TRBJ2-7; d_gene: NA; CDR3aa: CASSIQAESYEQYF; CDR3nt: TGTGCCAGTAGTATCCAAGCGGAGTCCTACGAGCAGTACTTC
abundance: NA; len: 21; v_gene: TRBV19; j_gene: TRBJ1-3; d_gene: TRBD1; CDR3aa: CASSIFAWELPGTEGENTIYF; CDR3nt: TGTGCCAGTAGTATTTTTGCTTGGGAGTTGCCCGGGACAGAGGGCGAAAACACCATATATTTT
abundance: once; len: 14; v_gene: TRBV24-1; j_gene: TRBJ2-3; d_gene: NA; CDR3aa: CATSENSLTDTQYF; CDR3nt: TGTGCCACCAGTGAGAATAGCCTCACAGATACGCAGTATTTT
abundance: once; len: 15; v_gene: TRBV4-1; j_gene: TRBJ2-1; d_gene: TRBD2; CDR3aa: CASSQIIGASGYWFF; CDR3nt: TGCGCCAGCAGCCAAATAATTGGGGCTAGCGGGTATTGGTTCTTC
abundance: NA; len: 16; v_gene: TRBV15; j_gene: TRBJ2-1; d_gene: NA; CDR3aa: CATSRQRATSYNEQFF; CDR3nt: TGTGCCACCAGCAGACAGCGGGCGACCTCCTACAATGAGCAGTTCTTC
abundance: NA; len: 16; v_gene: TRBV6-2/TRBV6-3; j_gene: TRBJ2-6; d_gene: NA; CDR3aa: CASSARGTLGANVLTF; CDR3nt: TGTGCCAGCAGCGCCCGGGGGACGTTGGGGGCCAACGTCCTGACTTTC
abundance: NA; len: 13; v_gene: TRBV12-3/TRBV12-4; j_gene: TRBJ1-5; d_gene: TRBD1; CDR3aa: CASSQGEGQPQHF; CDR3nt: TGTGCCAGCAGTCAGGGGGAAGGTCAGCCCCAGCATTTT
abundance: NA; len: 17; v_gene: TRBV24-1; j_gene: TRBJ2-5; d_gene: TRBD1; CDR3aa: CATSDPRDREKQETQYF; CDR3nt: TGTGCCACCAGTGATCCCCGCGACAGGGAAAAACAAGAGACCCAGTACTTC
abundance: NA; len: 17; v_gene: TRBV11-2; j_gene: TRBJ2-2; d_gene: NA; CDR3aa: CASNVEEGAPLTGELFF; CDR3nt: TGTGCCAGCAACGTAGAGGAAGGGGCCCCACTCACCGGGGAGCTGTTTTTT